A selection of T cell receptor beta chains follows, all from one sample in a study of CD4+ T cells in melanoma. The data were produced by immunoSEQ multiplex PCR, yet TCRdb's version contains in-frame clones alone and is incomplete. Among around 110,000 clones listed, about 90% were seen once. The sample was peripheral blood. The receptors come from a human donor with melanoma. CDR3s include the opening cysteine and the closing phenylalanine or tryptophan. Fields, in order: clone size, J gene, D gene, V gene, CDR3 DNA, CDR3 protein. D genes are given only for firm matches. A clone size is listed for some rows: how often the clone was seen (once, few, many), or a class if it is expanded.

- TRBJ1-1 - TRBV28 TGTGCCAGCAGTTTCCGTGGACAGCTCTTCAACACTGAAGCTTTCTTT CASSFRGQLFNTEAFF
- TRBJ2-3 - TRBV7-8 TGTGCCAGCAGCCTACTACCGGGATTACAAGCGGGTACGCAGTATTTT CASSLLPGLQAGTQYF
few TRBJ2-5 - TRBV5-6 TGTGCCAGCAGCTTGGGAAGGGAGACCCAGTACTTC CASSLGRETQYF
once TRBJ2-7 TRBD1 TRBV30 TGTGGCTGGAGCATTGGAGGGACAGGGGCTTACGAGCAGTACTTC CGWSIGGTGAYEQYF
- TRBJ2-5 - TRBV7-9 TGTGCCAGCAGCTTTGCCAATCCCCAAGAGACCCAGTACTTC CASSFANPQETQYF
- TRBJ1-1 - TRBV5-1 TGCGCCAGCAGTCTTACGAACACTGAAGCTTTCTTT CASSLTNTEAFF
- TRBJ2-7 TRBD2 TRBV2 TGTGCCAGCAGTGAGGGGCTAGCGGGGGCCTACGAGCAGTACTTC CASSEGLAGAYEQYF
- TRBJ2-1 - TRBV4-3 TGCGCCAGCAGCCAAATCAGGGGCTATGAGCAGTTCTTC CASSQIRGYEQFF
- TRBJ1-3 - TRBV28 TGTGCCAGCAGTTTTGCGGGCAGGGGAACTGGAAACACCATATATTTT CASSFAGRGTGNTIYF
- TRBJ1-4 - TRBV28 TGTGCCAGCAAAACTAGGACCAAGGGGGAAAAACTGTTTTTT CASKTRTKGEKLFF
- TRBJ2-7 - TRBV5-6 TGTGCCAGCAGCAGACGGGACGGGGGATACGAGCAGTACTTC CASSRRDGGYEQYF
- TRBJ2-1 TRBD2 TRBV5-1 TGCGCCAGCAGCTTGGAAGGGACTACATACAATGAGCAGTTCTTC CASSLEGTTYNEQFF
- TRBJ1-5 - TRBV19 TGTGCCAGTATAGGACGACAGTACAATCAGCCCCAGCATTTT CASIGRQYNQPQHF
- TRBJ1-1 - TRBV5-6 TGTGCCAGCAGCTTGTACACTGAAGCTTTCTTT CASSLYTEAFF
- TRBJ2-7 - TRBV5-6 TGTGCCAGCAGCTTGGGTCAAGCATTCCCCTACGAGCAGTACTTC CASSLGQAFPYEQYF
- TRBJ1-1 - TRBV7-2 TGTGCCACCACTACCAGCATGAACACTGAAGCTTTCTTT CATTTSMNTEAFF
- TRBJ1-1 - TRBV28 TGTGCCAGCAGCAGCCCTTTGGGGCGGCTGGCTTTCTTT CASSSPLGRLAFF
- TRBJ2-7 - TRBV20-1 TGCAGTGCTACAGAACTCTACGAGCAGTACTTC CSATELYEQYF
- TRBJ1-5 - TRBV2 TGTGCCAGCAGTGATAGGGTCCCCCGGAGCAATCAGCCCCAGCATTTT CASSDRVPRSNQPQHF
- TRBJ1-5 TRBD1 TRBV2 TGTGCCAGCGGTGACAGAGGTGGACAGGGTACTGGGCCCCAGCATTTT CASGDRGGQGTGPQHF
- TRBJ2-7 - TRBV9 TGTGCCAGCAGCGTAGACCTCTCCTACGAGCAGTACTTC CASSVDLSYEQYF
- TRBJ2-7 - TRBV4-2 TGTGCCAGCAGCCGAGGGCGCCAGTCCTACGAGCAGTACTTC CASSRGRQSYEQYF
- TRBJ1-6 - TRBV19 TGTGCCAGTAGCCGAGGGGGGAGCTCCTATAATTCACCCCTCCACTTT CASSRGGSSYNSPLHF
- TRBJ1-3 TRBD1 TRBV7-9 TGTGCCAGCAGCTTAGGACAGGGTAACACCATATATTTT CASSLGQGNTIYF
- TRBJ2-1 - TRBV19 TGTGCCAGTAGTATTGTCCCGAGCTCCTACAATGAGCAGTTCTTC CASSIVPSSYNEQFF
- TRBJ1-2 - TRBV2 TGTGCCAGCGTTCGGGACCGAACTCCTAACTATGGCTACACCTTC CASVRDRTPNYGYTF
- TRBJ2-5 - TRBV5-1 TGCGCCAGCAGCTTGGTGGAGACCCAGTACTTC CASSLVETQYF
- TRBJ1-2 - TRBV30 TGTGCCTGGGGTCAGGGGAGCTATGGCTACACCTTC CAWGQGSYGYTF
- TRBJ2-2 - TRBV9 TGTGCCAGCAGCGGCGGCGGGATCCCCGGGGAGCTGTTTTTT CASSGGGIPGELFF
- TRBJ2-1 - TRBV7-9 TGTGCCAGCAGCCCAGGGGGCGGGAGGGGGTACAATGAGCAGTTCTTC CASSPGGGRGYNEQFF
- TRBJ2-7 - TRBV30 TGTGCCTGGAGTGTGGAACACTCTGGTGGATGGCGTGACTTC CAWSVEHSGGWRDF
once TRBJ1-5 - TRBV19 TGTGCCACCTCGGTCGGGTTTCAGCCCCAGCATTTT CATSVGFQPQHF
- TRBJ1-3 - TRBV21-1 TGTGCCACTCCGTCCTGGCCTGGAAACACCATATATTTT CATPSWPGNTIYF
- TRBJ1-4 TRBD1 TRBV18 TGTGCCAGCTCACGGGACAGGGAAGATGAAAAACTGTTTTTT CASSRDREDEKLFF
- TRBJ2-7 TRBD2 TRBV5-1 TGCGCCAGCACCCTGACTAGCGGGAGCTACGAGCAGTACTTC CASTLTSGSYEQYF
- TRBJ2-5 TRBD1 TRBV6-1 TGTGCCAGCAGTGAACTGGCGACAGGGGGCATAGAGACCCAGTACTTC CASSELATGGIETQYF
- TRBJ2-7 - TRBV7-9 TGTGCCAGCAGCTTAGCATCCTCCTACGAGCAGTACTTC CASSLASSYEQYF
- TRBJ1-2 - TRBV5-1 TGCGCCAGCAGCAGGACAGCGCAATCCTATGGCTACACCTTC CASSRTAQSYGYTF
- TRBJ1-5 - TRBV6-1 TGTGCCAGCAGTGTACCCCTGATGGATCAGCCCCAGCATTTT CASSVPLMDQPQHF
- TRBJ1-1 - TRBV2 TGTGCCAGCAGTGTGGAGGTGAACACTGAAGCTTTCTTT CASSVEVNTEAFF
- TRBJ2-7 - TRBV5-1 TGCGCCAGCAGCTTCAATCCGGGACGGCACTACGAGCAGTACTTC CASSFNPGRHYEQYF
- TRBJ1-2 - TRBV7-9 TGTGCCAGCAGCCACCGGGACACTCGCGGGGATGGCTACACCTTC CASSHRDTRGDGYTF
- TRBJ1-1 - TRBV7-6 TGTGCCAGCAGCCCTATTTGGCCAGGGTCCACTGAAGCTTTCTTT CASSPIWPGSTEAFF
- TRBJ1-3 - TRBV5-1 TGCGCCAGCAGCTTCGACCGAGGCTCTGCCACCATATATTTT CASSFDRGSATIYF
- TRBJ2-7 TRBD2 TRBV11-1 TGTGCCAGCCAGTCGGGGGGAAGCGAGCAGTACTTC CASQSGGSEQYF
- TRBJ2-7 TRBD1 TRBV28 TGTGCCAGCACCACTCCGGGACAGAACTACGAGCAGTACTTC CASTTPGQNYEQYF